This TCR beta chain was sequenced during a study of T cells in Graves' hyperthyroidism and ophthalmopathy. Whole-study results and caveats: The model's output predicted ophthalmopathy at a median of 6.5 months prior to onset.

On this clonotype itself: Its antigen is currently unknown.

V shed 0 bases and J 4 bases; nucleotides not matched to a gene: 4. This CDR3 comprises 16 residues. Germline assignment: CDR1 SGDLS and CDR2 YYNGEE. What was amplified from RNA transcripts were TCR beta CDR3 regions. An initial round of RT-PCR targeting the TCR CDR3 relied on the HTBI primer set. TCRdb called the multiplex PCR reads again in MiXCR, with one record for every CDR3 protein. This sample has about 840,000 distinct CDR3 sequences, with over 35% found just once. Sequencing was done on a sample of blood. The receptor's source is a man between 18 and 29 years old with Graves' hyperthyroidism. The chain joins TRBV9 to TRBJ1-4; 9 nucleotides agree with TRBD1. The CDR3 coding sequence is TGTGCCAGCAGCGTAGTAGGGACAGGGAATAATGAAAAACTGTTTTTT. Amino acid sequence: CASSVVGTGNNEKLFF.